The T cell receptor beta chain under discussion was sequenced for a study of metastatic and nonmetastatic thyroid tumors. Study overall: The comparison covered peripheral blood and tumor or nodule tissue in malignant and benign thyroid patients.

This clone was picked up a small number of times. Its antigen is still unknown. As originally analysed: Researchers built a distant-metastasis classifier for papillary thyroid cancer that drew on CDR3 differences across clinicopathological groups. TCRdb redid the clone calls on the PCR reads using MiXCR. The authors' filters were not applied to this entry. The sample holds about 70,000 clones; roughly a sixth are singletons and the top ten take 9.5% to 15%. Every patient was untreated before thyroid surgery. The study, taken as a whole, reports: It was reported that TCR beta diversity was significantly higher in malignant thyroid tumors than benign nodules, in blood and tumor.

The CDR3 length is 15 residues. Germline CDR1 is MNHNS and CDR2 is SASEGT. Trimming removed 6 bases at V and 5 bases at J, with 19 bases between. The clonotype was recovered from a female donor with papillary thyroid cancer or a benign thyroid nodule (not recorded which). Some clones in this sample may be carry-over from other donors' samples. The chain employs TRBV6-1 and TRBJ1-2; D is unresolved. Sample: blood. CDR3 nucleotide sequence: TGTGCCAGCAGACTAGCCACCCCATCGTGGTATGGCTACACCTTC. This sequence encodes CASRLATPSWYGYTF.